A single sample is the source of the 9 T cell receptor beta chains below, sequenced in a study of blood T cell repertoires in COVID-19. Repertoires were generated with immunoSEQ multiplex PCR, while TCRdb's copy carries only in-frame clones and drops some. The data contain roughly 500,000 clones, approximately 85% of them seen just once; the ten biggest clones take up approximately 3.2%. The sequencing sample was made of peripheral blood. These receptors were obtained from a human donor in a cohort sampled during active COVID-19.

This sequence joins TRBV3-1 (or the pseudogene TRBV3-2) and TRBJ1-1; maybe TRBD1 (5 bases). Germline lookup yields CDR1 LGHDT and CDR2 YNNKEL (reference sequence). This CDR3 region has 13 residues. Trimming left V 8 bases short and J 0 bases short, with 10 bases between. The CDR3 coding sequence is TGTGCCAGCGCGGGGGGAATGAACACTGAAGCTTTCTTT. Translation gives CASAGGMNTEAFF.

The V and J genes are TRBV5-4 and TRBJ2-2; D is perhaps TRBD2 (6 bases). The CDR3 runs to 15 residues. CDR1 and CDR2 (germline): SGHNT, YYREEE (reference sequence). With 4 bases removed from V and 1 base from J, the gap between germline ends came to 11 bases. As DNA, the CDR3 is TGTGCCAGCAGCCCGGACTACCTGAACACCGGGGAGCTGTTTTTT. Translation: CASSPDYLNTGELFF.

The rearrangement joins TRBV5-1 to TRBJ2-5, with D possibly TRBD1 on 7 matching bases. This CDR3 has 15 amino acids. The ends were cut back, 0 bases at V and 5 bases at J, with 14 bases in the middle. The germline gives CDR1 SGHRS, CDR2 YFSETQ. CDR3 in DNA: TGCGCCAGCAGCTTGGGACAGGGAGGATTGGAGACCCAGTACTTC. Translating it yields CASSLGQGGLETQYF.

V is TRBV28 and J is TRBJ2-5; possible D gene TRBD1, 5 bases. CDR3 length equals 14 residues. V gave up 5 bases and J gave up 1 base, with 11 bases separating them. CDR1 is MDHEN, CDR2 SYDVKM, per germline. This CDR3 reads CASSVTTAQETQYF. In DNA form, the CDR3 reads TGTGCCAGCAGTGTAACGACAGCCCAAGAGACCCAGTACTTC.

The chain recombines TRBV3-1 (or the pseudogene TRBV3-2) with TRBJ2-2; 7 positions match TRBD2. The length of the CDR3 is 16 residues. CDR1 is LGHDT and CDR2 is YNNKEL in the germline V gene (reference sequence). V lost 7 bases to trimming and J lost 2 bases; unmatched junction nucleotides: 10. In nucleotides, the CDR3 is TGTGCCAGCACCCTAAGGGCGGGAGCAAACACCGGGGAGCTGTTTTTT. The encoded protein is CASTLRAGANTGELFF.

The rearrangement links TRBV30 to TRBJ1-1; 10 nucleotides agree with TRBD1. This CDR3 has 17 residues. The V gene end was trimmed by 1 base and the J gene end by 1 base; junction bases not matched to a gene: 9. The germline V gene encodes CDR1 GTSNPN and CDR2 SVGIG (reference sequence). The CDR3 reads CAWSAGLTGGWNTEAFF. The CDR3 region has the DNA TGTGCCTGGAGTGCTGGGCTGACAGGGGGCTGGAACACTGAAGCTTTCTTT.

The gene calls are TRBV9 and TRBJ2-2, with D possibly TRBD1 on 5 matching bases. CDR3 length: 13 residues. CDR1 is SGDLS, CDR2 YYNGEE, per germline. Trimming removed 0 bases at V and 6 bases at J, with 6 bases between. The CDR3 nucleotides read TGTGCCAGCAGCGTAGAGGGGTCCGGGGAGCTGTTTTTT. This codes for CASSVEGSGELFF.

CDR3 residues: CASSFLISTGELFF. The CDR3 DNA sequence: TGTGCCAGCAGTTTCCTCATTAGCACCGGGGAGCTGTTTTTT. The J gene is TRBJ2-2, the V gene TRBV6-2 or TRBV6-3; D unresolved. Germline CDR1 reads MNHEY; CDR2 reads SVGEGT. The CDR3 totals 14 residues. Trimming left V 4 bases short and J 4 bases short, with 10 bases between.

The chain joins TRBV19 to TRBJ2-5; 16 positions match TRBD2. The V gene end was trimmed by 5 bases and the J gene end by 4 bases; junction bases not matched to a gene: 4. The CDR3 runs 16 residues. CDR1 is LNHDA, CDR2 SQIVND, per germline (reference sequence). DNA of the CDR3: TGTGCCAGTAGTCCCGGGACTAGCGGGAGGGCAGAGACCCAGTACTTC. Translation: CASSPGTSGRAETQYF.